The clone carrying this TCR beta chain was counted at least ten times. Its specificity is unknown. Whole blood was used without fractionation, so all unsorted peripheral T cells were included. This sample was taken from a study of HIV-infected patients and healthy controls. Whole-study findings and limits: Compared with healthy controls, HIV-infected patients showed less CDR3 sharing between individuals. Comparisons were complicated because patients and controls had unequal numbers of distinct sequences.

cDNA was made from approximately 0.55 ug RNA using alpha and beta constant primers. Each of the alpha and beta chains got its own library through chain-specific third strand synthesis with indices. Second strand synthesis was primed from the SP2 site. TCRdb reprocessed the 5' RACE reads via MiXCR and lists one record per CDR3 protein. The table shows some 20,000 distinct CDR3 sequences, with approximately 10% occurring only once. The CDR3 extends over 14 amino acids. J gave up 7 bases and V 5 bases, and 8 bases lay outside the gene matches. CDR1 is LNHDA, CDR2 SQIVND, per germline (reference sequence).

The chain employs TRBV19 and TRBJ2-1; 7 nucleotides agree with TRBD1. Sequenced sample: blood. The clonotype comes from an adult in good health. CDR3 protein: CASSPPTGRNEQFF. The DNA for the CDR3 is TGTGCCAGTAGTCCCCCGACAGGGAGAAATGAGCAGTTCTTC.